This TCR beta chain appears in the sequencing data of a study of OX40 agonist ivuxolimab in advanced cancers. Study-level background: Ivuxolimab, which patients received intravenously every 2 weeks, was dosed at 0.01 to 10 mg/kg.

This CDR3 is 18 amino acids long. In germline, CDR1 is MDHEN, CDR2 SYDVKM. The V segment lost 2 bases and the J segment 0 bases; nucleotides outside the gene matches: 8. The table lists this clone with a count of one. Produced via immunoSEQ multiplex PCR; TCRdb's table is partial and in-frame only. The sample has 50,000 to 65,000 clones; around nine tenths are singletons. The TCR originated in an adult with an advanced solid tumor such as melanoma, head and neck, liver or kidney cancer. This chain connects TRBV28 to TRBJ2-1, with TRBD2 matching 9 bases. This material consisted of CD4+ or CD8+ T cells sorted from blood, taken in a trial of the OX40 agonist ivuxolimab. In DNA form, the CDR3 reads TGTGCCAGCAGTTTACAGAGCGGGAGGTTAAGCTCCTACAATGAGCAGTTCTTC. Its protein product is CASSLQSGRLSSYNEQFF.